This T cell receptor beta chain was profiled in a study of cytomegalovirus exposure and HLA in healthy donors. Points from the study as a whole: The study carried out a later analysis of TCR beta sequences. It associated approximately 15,000 of them with specific HLA alleles at a false discovery rate of 0.05.

In germline, CDR1 is LNHDA, CDR2 SQIVND (reference sequence). V was pared by 3 bases and J by 2 bases, with 7 bases of the junction left unmatched. The CDR3 loop spans 15 amino acids. Use of 60 Vbeta and 13 Jbeta primers characterized the PCR. Authors' processing steps: Among the unique TCR beta chains that a later analysis counted, about 85 million in all, about 10 million were shared. TCRdb's table, derived via immunoSEQ multiplex PCR, lists solely in-frame clones and lacks some. V and J calls plus clone size are reproduced from that table; the DNA served to infer D and trimming. The sample includes approximately 100,000 clones, 70% to 80% of them seen just once. Of note for this clone: No antigen is known for it.

This TCR was sampled from a man aged 45-65 years in good health and CMV-seropositive. Material for sequencing was PBMCs. V is TRBV19 and J is TRBJ2-7, with 7 bases identical to TRBD2. CDR3 in amino acids: CASSIYGGSPYEQYF. Here the CDR3 DNA reads TGTGCCAGTAGTATTTATGGCGGGAGCCCCTACGAGCAGTACTTC.